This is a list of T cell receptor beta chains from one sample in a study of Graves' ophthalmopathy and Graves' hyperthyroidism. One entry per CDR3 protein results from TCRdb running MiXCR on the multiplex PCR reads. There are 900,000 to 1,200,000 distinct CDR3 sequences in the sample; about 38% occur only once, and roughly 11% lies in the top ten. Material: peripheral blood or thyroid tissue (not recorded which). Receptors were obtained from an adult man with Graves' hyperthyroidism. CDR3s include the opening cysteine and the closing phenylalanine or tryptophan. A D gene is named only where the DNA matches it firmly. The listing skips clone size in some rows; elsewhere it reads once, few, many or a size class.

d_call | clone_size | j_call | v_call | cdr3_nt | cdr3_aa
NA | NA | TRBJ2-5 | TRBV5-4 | TGTGCCAGTGGCCCTGTGGACCCGGGGGAGACCCAGTACTTC | CASGPVDPGETQYF
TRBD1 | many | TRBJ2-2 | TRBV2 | TGTGCCAGCAGTGAGGACAGGGGAGCGAACACCGGGGAGCTGTTTTTT | CASSEDRGANTGELFF
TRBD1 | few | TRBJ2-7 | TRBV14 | TGTGCCAGCAGCCAAGTAGGACAGGGAAGGATGGTTAACGAGCAGTACTTC | CASSQVGQGRMVNEQYF
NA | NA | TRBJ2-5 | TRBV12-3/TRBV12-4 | TGTGCCAGCAGTCCCAGTACTAGCCCGGAGACCCAGTACTTC | CASSPSTSPETQYF
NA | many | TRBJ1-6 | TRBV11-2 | TGTGCCAGCAGCTTAGAGTGGACACCGAATTCACCCCTCCACTTT | CASSLEWTPNSPLHF
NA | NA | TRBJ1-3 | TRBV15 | TGTGCCGCCAGCAGTGACAGAGGAAACACCATATATTTT | CAASSDRGNTIYF
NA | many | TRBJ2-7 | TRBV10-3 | TGTGCCATCAGTGGTCGGGAGAGCTGGGAGCAGTACTTC | CAISGRESWEQYF
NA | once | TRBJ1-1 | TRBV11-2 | TGTGCCAGCAGCGGGATTTTGTTTCGGACAGCTGAGAACGCTGAAGCTTTCTTT | CASSGILFRTAENAEAFF
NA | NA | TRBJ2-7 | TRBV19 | TGTGCCAGTAGTATAGATGGGAAGGGATTCTACGAGCAGTACTTC | CASSIDGKGFYEQYF
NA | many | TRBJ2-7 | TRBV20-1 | TGCAGTGCTAGAGCTGGGGGCAGCGAGCAGTACTTC | CSARAGGSEQYF
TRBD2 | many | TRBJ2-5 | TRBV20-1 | TGCAGTGCACCTAGCGGGAGGCCCGGGAGCCAAGAGACCCAGTACTTC | CSAPSGRPGSQETQYF
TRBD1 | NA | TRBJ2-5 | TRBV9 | TGTGCCAGCAACGTATGGGGACAGACCCAAGAGACCCAGTACTTC | CASNVWGQTQETQYF
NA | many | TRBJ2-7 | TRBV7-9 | TGTGCCAGCAGCCGGGCTACCTACGAGCAGTACTTC | CASSRATYEQYF
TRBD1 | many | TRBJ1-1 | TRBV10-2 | TGCGCCAGCAGTGAAGGGACAGCTGAAGCTTTCTTT | CASSEGTAEAFF
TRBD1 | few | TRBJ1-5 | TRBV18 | TGTGCCAGCAGCCTTACAGGGGCTGATCAGCCCCAGCATTTT | CASSLTGADQPQHF
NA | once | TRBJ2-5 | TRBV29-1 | TGCAGCTTAGCGGCGGGAAACGAGGGTAGAGAGACCCAGTACTTC | CSLAAGNEGRETQYF
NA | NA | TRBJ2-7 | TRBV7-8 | TGTGCCAGCTCACCCACGGGACATTTCTACGAGCAGTACTTC | CASSPTGHFYEQYF
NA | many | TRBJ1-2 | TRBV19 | TGTGCCAGTAGTAAGGCAGGCCGCGCATTGGGCTACACCTTC | CASSKAGRALGYTF
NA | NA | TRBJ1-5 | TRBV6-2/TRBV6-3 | TGTGCCAGCAGTTACGGCCCGATCAATCAGCCCCAGCATTTT | CASSYGPINQPQHF
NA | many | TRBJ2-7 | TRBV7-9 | TGTGCCACCTGGGGGGACACGACCTACGAGCAGTACTTC | CATWGDTTYEQYF
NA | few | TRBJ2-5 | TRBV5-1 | TGCGCCAGCAGCTTGGAAGGGGCATCGGAGACCCAGTACTTC | CASSLEGASETQYF
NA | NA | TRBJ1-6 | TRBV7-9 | TGTGCCAGCAGCCGGAACCCAGGGGCGGCCCTCCACTTT | CASSRNPGAALHF
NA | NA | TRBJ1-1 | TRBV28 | TGTGCCAGCAGTTTGCAGGCTGAGGGGACTGAAGCTTTCTTT | CASSLQAEGTEAFF
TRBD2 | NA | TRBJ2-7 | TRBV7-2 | TGTGCCAGCAGCGGGGGACTAGCGAGAGAGCAGTACTTC | CASSGGLAREQYF
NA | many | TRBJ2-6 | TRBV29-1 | TGCAGCGTTGGTATGGGGTTGGGGACCAACGTCCTGACTTTC | CSVGMGLGTNVLTF
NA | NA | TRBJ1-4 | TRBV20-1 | TGCAGTGCCAACCCGGGGGGGGGGGGCGAAAAACTGTTTTTT | CSANPGGGGEKLFF
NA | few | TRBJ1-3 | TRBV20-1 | TGCAGTGCTAGGGGAGGGGGAGCGGGAAACACCATACATTTT | CSARGGGAGNTIHF
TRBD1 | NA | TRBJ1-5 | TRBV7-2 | TGTGCCAGCAGCGTTAGACAGGGTGTACAGCCCCAGCATTTT | CASSVRQGVQPQHF
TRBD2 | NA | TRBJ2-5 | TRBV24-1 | TGTGCCACCAGTGATTTCCGGACTAGCGGCAGACAAGAGACCCAGTACTTC | CATSDFRTSGRQETQYF
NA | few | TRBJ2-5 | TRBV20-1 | TGCAGTGCTAGAGATCTCCGGTCCCACTCAGAGACCCAGTACTTC | CSARDLRSHSETQYF
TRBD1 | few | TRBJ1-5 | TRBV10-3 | TGTGCCAGCAGCCACCAGGGGGCAGGGCCCCAGCATTTT | CASSHQGAGPQHF
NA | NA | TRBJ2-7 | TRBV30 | TGTGCCTGGACTGCAGGGTACGAGCAGTACTTC | CAWTAGYEQYF
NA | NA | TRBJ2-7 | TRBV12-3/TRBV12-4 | TGTGCCAGCAGTTTAAAGGGATGGGAGGACGAGCAGTACTTC | CASSLKGWEDEQYF
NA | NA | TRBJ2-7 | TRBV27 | TGTGCCAGCAGTGTCAGATTAGGTGACGAGCAGTACTTC | CASSVRLGDEQYF
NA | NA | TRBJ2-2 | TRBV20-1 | TGCAGTGCTAGAGCTTTAGGGGAGCTGTTTTTT | CSARALGELFF
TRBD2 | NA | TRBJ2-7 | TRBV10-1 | TGCGCCAGCAGTGCCGGACTAGCGATGTCCTACGAGCAGTACTTC | CASSAGLAMSYEQYF
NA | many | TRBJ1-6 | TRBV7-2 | TGTGCCAGCAGCTTAAGGGGCTGGGGTTCACCCCTCCACTTT | CASSLRGWGSPLHF
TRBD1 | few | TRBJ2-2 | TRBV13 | TGTGCCAGCAGTCAAGGGACAGGGGGACCTACGAACACCGGGGAGCTGTTTTTT | CASSQGTGGPTNTGELFF
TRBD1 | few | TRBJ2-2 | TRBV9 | TGTGCCAGCAGCGTAGGACTCGTGGACAGGGGTTTCGCGGGAAGCGGGGAGCTGTTTTTT | CASSVGLVDRGFAGSGELFF
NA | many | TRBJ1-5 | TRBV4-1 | TGCGCCAGCAGTAGGGCAGGGGATCAGCCCCAGCATTTT | CASSRAGDQPQHF
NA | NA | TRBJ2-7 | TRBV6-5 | TGTGCCAGCAGTGCACTAGGAATAAAGAACGAGCAGTACTTC | CASSALGIKNEQYF
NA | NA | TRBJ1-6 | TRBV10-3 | TGTGCCATCAGTGAGCCCGGTTATAATTCACCCCTCCACTTT | CAISEPGYNSPLHF
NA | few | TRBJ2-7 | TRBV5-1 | TGCGCCAGCAGCTTGGCCAAAGGGAGTAACGAGCAGTACTTC | CASSLAKGSNEQYF
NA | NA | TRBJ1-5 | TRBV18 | TGTGCCAGCTCCGGGGGGTACGCAGGCAATCAGCCCCAGCATTTT | CASSGGYAGNQPQHF
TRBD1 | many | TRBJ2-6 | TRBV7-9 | TGTGCCAGCAGCTATACCGGGACAGGGAGGGCTGGGGCCAACGTCCTGACTTTC | CASSYTGTGRAGANVLTF
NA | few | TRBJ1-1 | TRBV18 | TGTGCCAGCTCAAAACAGCTGAACACTGAAGCTTTCTTT | CASSKQLNTEAFF
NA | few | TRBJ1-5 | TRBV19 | TGTGCCAGTAGTATATGGGGGTCCAATCAGCCCCAGCATTTT | CASSIWGSNQPQHF
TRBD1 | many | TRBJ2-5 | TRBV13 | TGTGCCAGCAGCGAGGACAGGCAAGAGACCCAGTACTTC | CASSEDRQETQYF
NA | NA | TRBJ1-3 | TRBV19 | TGTGCCAGCAGCCGGGACACCTCCGCGCGGGGAAACACCATATATTTT | CASSRDTSARGNTIYF
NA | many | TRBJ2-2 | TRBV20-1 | TGCAGTGCTAGAGAGCCGACGACCGGGGAGCTGTTTTTT | CSAREPTTGELFF
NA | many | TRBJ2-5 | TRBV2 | TGTGCCAGCAGTTATCCGGGACCCGGAGAGACCCAGTACTTC | CASSYPGPGETQYF
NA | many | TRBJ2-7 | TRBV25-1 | TGTGCCAGCAGTGACCCCGGACAGATCTACGAGCAGTACTTC | CASSDPGQIYEQYF